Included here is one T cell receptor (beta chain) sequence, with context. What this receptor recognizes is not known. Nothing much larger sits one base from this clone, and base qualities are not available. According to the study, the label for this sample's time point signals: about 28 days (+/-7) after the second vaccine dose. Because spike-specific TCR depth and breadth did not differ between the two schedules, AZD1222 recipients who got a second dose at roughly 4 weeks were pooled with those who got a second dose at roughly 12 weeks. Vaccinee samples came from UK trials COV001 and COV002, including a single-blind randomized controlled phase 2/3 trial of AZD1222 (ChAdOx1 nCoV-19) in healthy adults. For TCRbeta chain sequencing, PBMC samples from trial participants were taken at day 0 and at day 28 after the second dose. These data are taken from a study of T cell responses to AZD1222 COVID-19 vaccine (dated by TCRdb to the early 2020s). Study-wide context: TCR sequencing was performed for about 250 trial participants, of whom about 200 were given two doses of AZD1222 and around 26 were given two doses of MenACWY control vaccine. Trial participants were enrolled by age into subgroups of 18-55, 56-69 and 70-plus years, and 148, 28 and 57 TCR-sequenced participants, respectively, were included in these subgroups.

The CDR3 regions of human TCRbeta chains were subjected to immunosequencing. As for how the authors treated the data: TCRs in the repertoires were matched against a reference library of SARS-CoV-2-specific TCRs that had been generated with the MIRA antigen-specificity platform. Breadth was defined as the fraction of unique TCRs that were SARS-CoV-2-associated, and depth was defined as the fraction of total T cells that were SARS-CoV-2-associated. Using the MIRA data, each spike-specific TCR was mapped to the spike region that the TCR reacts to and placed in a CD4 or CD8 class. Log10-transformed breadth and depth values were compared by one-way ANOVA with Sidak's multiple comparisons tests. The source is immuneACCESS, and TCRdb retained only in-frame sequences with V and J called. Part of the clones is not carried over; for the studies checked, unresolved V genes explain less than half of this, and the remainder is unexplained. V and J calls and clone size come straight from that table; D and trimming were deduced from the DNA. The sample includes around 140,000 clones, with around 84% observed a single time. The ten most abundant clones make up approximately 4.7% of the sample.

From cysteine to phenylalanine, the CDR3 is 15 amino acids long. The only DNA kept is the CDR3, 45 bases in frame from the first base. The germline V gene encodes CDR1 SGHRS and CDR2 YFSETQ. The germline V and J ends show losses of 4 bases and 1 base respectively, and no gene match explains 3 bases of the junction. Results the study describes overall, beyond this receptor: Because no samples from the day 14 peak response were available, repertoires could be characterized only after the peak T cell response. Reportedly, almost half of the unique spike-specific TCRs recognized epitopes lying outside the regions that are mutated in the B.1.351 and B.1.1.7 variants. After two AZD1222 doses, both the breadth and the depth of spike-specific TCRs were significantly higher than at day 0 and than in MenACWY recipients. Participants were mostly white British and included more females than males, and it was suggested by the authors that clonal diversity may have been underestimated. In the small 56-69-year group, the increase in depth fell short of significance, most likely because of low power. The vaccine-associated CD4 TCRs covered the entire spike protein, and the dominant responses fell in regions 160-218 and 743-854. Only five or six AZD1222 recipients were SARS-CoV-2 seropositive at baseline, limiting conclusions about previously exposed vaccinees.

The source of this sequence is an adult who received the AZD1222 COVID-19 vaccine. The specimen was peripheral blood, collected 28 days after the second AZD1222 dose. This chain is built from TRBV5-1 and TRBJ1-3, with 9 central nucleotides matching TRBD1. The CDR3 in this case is CASSEGTGSGNTIYF. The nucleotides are TGCGCCAGCAGCGAAGGGACAGGGTCTGGAAACACCATATATTTT.